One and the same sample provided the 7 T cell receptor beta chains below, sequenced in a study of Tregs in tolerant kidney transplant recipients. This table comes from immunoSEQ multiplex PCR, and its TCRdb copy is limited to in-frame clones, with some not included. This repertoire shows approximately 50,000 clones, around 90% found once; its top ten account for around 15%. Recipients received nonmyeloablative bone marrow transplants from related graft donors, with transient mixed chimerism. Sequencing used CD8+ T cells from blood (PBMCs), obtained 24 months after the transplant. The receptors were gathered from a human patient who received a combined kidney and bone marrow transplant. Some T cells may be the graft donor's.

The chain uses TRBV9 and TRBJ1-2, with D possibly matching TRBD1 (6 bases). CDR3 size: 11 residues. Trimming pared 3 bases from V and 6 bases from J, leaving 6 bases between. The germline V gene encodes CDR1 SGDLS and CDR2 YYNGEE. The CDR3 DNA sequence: TGTGCCAGCAGCGGGACAGATGGCTACACCTTC. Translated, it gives CASSGTDGYTF.

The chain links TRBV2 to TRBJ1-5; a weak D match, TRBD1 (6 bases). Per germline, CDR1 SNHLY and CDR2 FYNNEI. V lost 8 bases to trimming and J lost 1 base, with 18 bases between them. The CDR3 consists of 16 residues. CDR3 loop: CASLGTPKGSNQPQHF. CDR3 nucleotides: TGTGCCAGCCTCGGGACACCCAAGGGGAGCAATCAGCCCCAGCATTTT.

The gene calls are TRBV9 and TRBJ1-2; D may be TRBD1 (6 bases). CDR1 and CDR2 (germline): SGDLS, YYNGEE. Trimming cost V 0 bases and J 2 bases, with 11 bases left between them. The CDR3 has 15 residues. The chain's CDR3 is CASSVGDTLNYGYTF. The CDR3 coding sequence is TGTGCCAGCAGCGTAGGGGACACCCTCAACTATGGCTACACCTTC.

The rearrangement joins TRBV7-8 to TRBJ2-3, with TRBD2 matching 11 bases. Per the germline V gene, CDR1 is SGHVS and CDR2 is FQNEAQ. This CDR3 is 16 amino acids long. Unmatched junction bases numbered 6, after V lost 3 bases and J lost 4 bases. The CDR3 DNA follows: TGTGCCAGCAGCTTCTTGGGACTAGCGGCCCCAGATACGCAGTATTTT. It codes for CASSFLGLAAPDTQYF.

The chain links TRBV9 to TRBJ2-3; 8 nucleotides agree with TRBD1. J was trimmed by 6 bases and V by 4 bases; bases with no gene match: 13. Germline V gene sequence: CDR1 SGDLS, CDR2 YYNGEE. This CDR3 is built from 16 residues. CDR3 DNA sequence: TGTGCCAGCAGCTTAGGACAGGGTAGCCACCCGGATACGCAGTATTTT. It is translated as CASSLGQGSHPDTQYF.

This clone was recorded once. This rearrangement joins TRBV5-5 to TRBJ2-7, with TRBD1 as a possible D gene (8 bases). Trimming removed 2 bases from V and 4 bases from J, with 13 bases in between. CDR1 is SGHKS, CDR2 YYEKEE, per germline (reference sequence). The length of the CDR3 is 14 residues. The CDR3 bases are TGTGCCAGCAGCTTCAACAGGGGGGGTTACGAGCAGTACTTC. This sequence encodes CASSFNRGGYEQYF. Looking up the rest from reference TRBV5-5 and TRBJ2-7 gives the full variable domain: DAGVTQSPTHLIKTRGQQVTLRCSPISGHKSVSWYQQVLGQGPQFIFQYYEKEERGRGNFPDRFSARQFPNYSSELNVNALLLGDSALYLCASSFNRGGYEQYFGPGTRLTVT.

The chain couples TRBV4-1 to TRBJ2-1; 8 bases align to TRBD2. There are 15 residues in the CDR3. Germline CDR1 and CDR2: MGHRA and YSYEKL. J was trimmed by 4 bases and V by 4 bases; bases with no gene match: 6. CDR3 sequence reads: CASSPKSSGYNEQFF. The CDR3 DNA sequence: TGCGCCAGCAGCCCTAAATCTAGCGGGTACAATGAGCAGTTCTTC.